This record looks at one T cell receptor (beta chain) sequence and its context. The data belong to a study of control samples from healthy donors and cancer patients. Trimming pared 3 bases from V and 0 bases from J, leaving 9 bases between. The CDR3 is 14 residues long. Germline CDR1 SGHRS, CDR2 YFSETQ. TCRdb keeps only in-frame clones here, not all; method: immunoSEQ multiplex PCR. The sample shows about 140,000 clones, less than 90% of them seen only once. J is TRBJ1-2 and V is TRBV5-1; no clear D. This clonotype originated in a woman aged 30 to 39 in good health. Specimen: blood. The CDR3: CASSSDGSNYGYTF. For the CDR3, the DNA is TGCGCCAGCAGCTCGGACGGATCTAACTATGGCTACACCTTC.